This passage covers 10 T cell receptor beta chains from one sample sequenced in a study of shared clonotypes between healthy human individuals. Profiled with immunoSEQ multiplex PCR; TCRdb holds only in-frame clones, not every one. The sample has over 400,000 clones, roughly 80% seen once. Sequencing was carried out using PBMCs. The receptor source for this set is a woman between 35 and 50 years old in good health. Some clones in this sample may be carry-over from other donors' samples.

The chain recombines TRBV28 with TRBJ2-5; tentatively, D is TRBD1 or TRBD2 (5 bases each). CDR1 and CDR2 (germline): MDHEN, SYDVKM. This CDR3 has 10 residues. The CDR3 DNA reads as TGTGCAGCAGGGAGAGAGACCCAGTACTTC. Encoded protein: CAAGRETQYF.

V and J are TRBV19 and TRBJ1-4; 9 positions agree with TRBD1. Germline CDR1 reads LNHDA; CDR2 reads SQIVND (reference sequence). The junction had 3 bases not matched to a gene; V was cut back by 4 bases and J by 3 bases. This CDR3 region has 15 residues. The CDR3 nucleotides are TGTGCCAGTAGTACCGGGACAGGGTCTAATGAAAAACTGTTTTTT. Translating it yields CASSTGTGSNEKLFF.

This clone was found once. The chain is built from TRBV7-2 and TRBJ2-1; the D is unclear. Looked up from germline, CDR1 is SGHTA and CDR2 is FQGNSA. This CDR3 spans 15 amino acids. Trimming pared 0 bases from V and 1 base from J, leaving 7 bases between. CDR3 in DNA: TGTGCCAGCAGCTTAGCGGATCCATCCTACAATGAGCAGTTCTTC. Amino acid sequence: CASSLADPSYNEQFF.

This rearrangement joins TRBV28 to TRBJ2-7, with 8 positions matching TRBD2. Per germline, CDR1 MDHEN and CDR2 SYDVKM. The length of the CDR3 is 16 residues. J lost 7 bases, V lost 1 base, and 12 bases had no gene match. The CDR3 sequence is CASSLYPREAGGEQYF. CDR3 nucleotides: TGTGCCAGCAGTTTATATCCGCGGGAGGCCGGGGGAGAGCAGTACTTC.

The chain recombines TRBV28 with TRBJ1-5; a possible D gene is TRBD1 (6 bases). Germline CDR1 is MDHEN and CDR2 is SYDVKM. This CDR3 has 16 residues. The V end lost 7 bases, the J end lost 7 bases, and 23 bases lay between the germline ends. This chain's CDR3 is CASMGAGGVVDQPQHF. The CDR3 coding sequence is TGTGCCAGCATGGGGGCTGGGGGGGTGGTAGACCAGCCCCAGCATTTT.

The genes are TRBV30 and TRBJ2-7; tentatively, D is TRBD1 (6 bases). Per the germline V gene, CDR1 is GTSNPN and CDR2 is SVGIG (reference sequence). V lost 4 bases and J 5 bases, leaving 15 bases between the germline ends. The CDR3 spans 13 residues. CDR3 coding DNA: TGTGCCTGGAACCCCAGGGGATCGGACGAGCAGTACTTC. Translated: CAWNPRGSDEQYF. Filled out from reference TRBV30 and TRBJ2-7, the complete variable domain reads SQTIHQWPATLVQPVGSPLSLECTVEGTSNPNLYWYRQAAGRGLQLLFYSVGIGQISSEVPQNLSASRPQDRQFILSSKKLLLSDSGFYLCAWNPRGSDEQYFGPGTRLTVT.

This chain links TRBV7-9 with TRBJ1-2; unclear D gene. The V end was cut by 1 base, the J end by 5 bases, with 14 bases between. The CDR3 is made up of 15 amino acids. Germline lookup yields CDR1 SEHNR and CDR2 FQNEAQ (reference sequence). CDR3 DNA sequence: TGTGCCAGCAGCTTAGGGGCAGCCTCTAGGTATGGCTACACCTTC. This sequence encodes CASSLGAASRYGYTF.

V usage is TRBV21-1 and J usage is TRBJ2-7; TRBD1 is the table's D call and was not checked against the DNA. TRBV21-1 is shown as a pseudogene. The CDR3 is made up of 12 amino acids. CDR3 region: CASPHRPREQYF. The CDR3 DNA sequence: TGTGCCAGCCCCCACCGACCCAGGGAGCAGTACTTC.

This clone was seen a single time. V usage is TRBV7-2 and J usage is TRBJ2-1; TRBD1 matches at 8 bases. This CDR3 spans 15 amino acids. Per the germline V gene, CDR1 is SGHTA and CDR2 is FQGNSA. V was clipped by 5 bases and J by 4 bases; unmatched bases: 7. The CDR3 is CASSRAGQAYNEQFF. The CDR3 nucleotides read TGTGCCAGCAGCCGGGCGGGACAGGCGTACAATGAGCAGTTCTTC.

CDR3 protein: CASSLQGNEQFF. As DNA, the CDR3 is TGTGCCAGCAGTTTACAGGGTAATGAGCAGTTCTTC. V usage is TRBV2 and J usage is TRBJ2-1, with D possibly being TRBD1 (6 bases). Germline CDR1 SNHLY, CDR2 FYNNEI. The CDR3 covers 12 residues. The V gene lost 5 bases and the J gene lost 7 bases, with 9 bases spanning the gap.